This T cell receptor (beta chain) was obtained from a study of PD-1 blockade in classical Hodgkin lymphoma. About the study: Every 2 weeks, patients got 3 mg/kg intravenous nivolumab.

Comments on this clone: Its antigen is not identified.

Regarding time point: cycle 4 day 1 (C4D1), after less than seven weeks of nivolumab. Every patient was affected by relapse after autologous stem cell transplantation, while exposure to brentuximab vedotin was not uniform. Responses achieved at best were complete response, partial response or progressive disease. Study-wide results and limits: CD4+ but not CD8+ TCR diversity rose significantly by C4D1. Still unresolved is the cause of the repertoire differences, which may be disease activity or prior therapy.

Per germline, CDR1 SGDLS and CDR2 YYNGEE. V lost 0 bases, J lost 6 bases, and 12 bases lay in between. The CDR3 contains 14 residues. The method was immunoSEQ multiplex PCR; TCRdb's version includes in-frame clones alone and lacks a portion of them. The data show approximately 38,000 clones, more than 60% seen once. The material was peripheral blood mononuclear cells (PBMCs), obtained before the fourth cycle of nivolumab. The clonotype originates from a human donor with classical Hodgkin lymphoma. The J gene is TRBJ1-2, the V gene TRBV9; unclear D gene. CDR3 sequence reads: CASSVESGRDGYTF. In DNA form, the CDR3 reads TGTGCCAGCAGCGTAGAGTCGGGAAGGGATGGCTACACCTTC.